This T cell receptor beta chain was sequenced during a study of T cell responses to AZD1222 COVID-19 vaccine. Turning to this clone: Antigen unknown.

General observations from the study: The study found Spike-specific TCR breadth and depth rose after two AZD1222 doses. Repertoires were sampled only after the peak T cell response.

Using immunoSEQ multiplex PCR, the repertoire was profiled, and TCRdb retains in-frame clones only, with some absent. This table has about 110,000 clones, roughly nine tenths appearing once. The source of this sequence is an adult in good health. The starting material was peripheral blood, obtained on day 0 of MenACWY control vaccination.

The CDR3 DNA sequence: TGTGCCAGTAGTACCCGGACTTCGGCGGGCTACACCTTC. Encoded protein: CASSTRTSAGYTF. V gene TRBV19 combines with J gene TRBJ1-2; D is unresolved. The CDR3 runs to 13 residues. Germline-derived CDR1 and CDR2 are LNHDA and SQIVND (reference sequence). Trimming took off 4 bases at V and 8 bases at J, with 14 bases between the two ends. Filled out from reference TRBV19 and TRBJ1-2, the complete variable domain reads DGGITQSPKYLFRKEGQNVTLSCEQNLNHDAMYWYRQDPGQGLRLIYYSQIVNDFQKGDIAEGYSVSREKKESFPLTVTSAQKNPTAFYLCASSTRTSAGYTFGSGTRLTVV.